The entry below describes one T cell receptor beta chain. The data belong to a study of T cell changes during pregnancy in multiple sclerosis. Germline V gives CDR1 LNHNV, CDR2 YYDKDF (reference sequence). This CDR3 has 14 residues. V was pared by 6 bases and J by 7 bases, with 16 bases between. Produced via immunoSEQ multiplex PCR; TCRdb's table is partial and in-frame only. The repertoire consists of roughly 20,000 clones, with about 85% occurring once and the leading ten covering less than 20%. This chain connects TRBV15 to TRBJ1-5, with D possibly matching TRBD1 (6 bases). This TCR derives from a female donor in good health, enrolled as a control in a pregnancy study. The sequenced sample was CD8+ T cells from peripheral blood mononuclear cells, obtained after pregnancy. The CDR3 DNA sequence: TGTGCCACCAGTGGAACAGGGAGGGAACAGCCCCAGCATTTT. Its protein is CATSGTGREQPQHF. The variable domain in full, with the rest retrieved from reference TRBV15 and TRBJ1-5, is DAMVIQNPRYQVTQFGKPVTLSCSQTLNHNVMYWYQQKSSQAPKLLFHYYDKDFNNEADTPDNFQSRRPNTSFCFLDIRSPGLGDTAMYLCATSGTGREQPQHFGDGTRLSIL.